Below, 24 T cell receptor beta chains from the same sample are listed, as sequenced in a study of identifying expanded T cells in peripheral blood. Sequencing was performed with immunoSEQ multiplex PCR; in TCRdb, only in-frame clones are kept and a portion is missing. The sample gives 100,000 to 150,000 clones, approximately 86% of which show up once; roughly 8% is in the top ten. The source material was blood. The source of these receptors is a person aged 18 to 75 in good health.

The chain has TRBV4-1 and TRBJ1-1, with TRBD1 identical over 10 bases. This CDR3 has 15 amino acids. Germline CDR1 MGHRA, CDR2 YSYEKL. The trim removed 4 bases at V and 5 bases at J, leaving 7 bases unmatched. The CDR3 nucleotides read TGCGCCAGCAGCCCAGTCCTGGACAGGGGGACTGAAGCTTTCTTT. As protein: CASSPVLDRGTEAFF.

The CDR3: CASSQDTGTDTQYF. DNA of the CDR3: TGCGCCAGCAGCCAAGATACGGGGACAGATACGCAGTATTTT. The gene calls are TRBV4-3 and TRBJ2-3, with TRBD2 as a possible D gene (5 bases). V was trimmed by 0 bases and J by 3 bases, leaving 7 bases between them. CDR3 length equals 14 residues. Germline loops: CDR1 LGHNA, CDR2 YSLEER.

This sequence joins TRBV7-2 and TRBJ2-7; D is ambiguous. The germline V gene has CDR1 SGHTA and CDR2 FQGNSA. This CDR3 is built from 13 residues. V gave up 4 bases and J gave up 11 bases, with 18 bases separating them. The CDR3 coding sequence is TGTGCCAGCAGCTCCGCGGCCGTGAGTGAGGAGTACTTC. Translating it yields CASSSAAVSEEYF.

The chain recombines TRBV28 with TRBJ2-2; TRBD1 matches at 8 bases. Looked up from germline, CDR1 is MDHEN and CDR2 is SYDVKM. The CDR3 is 14 amino acids. The ends lost 6 bases at V and 5 bases at J; junction bases unmatched: 5. The chain's CDR3 is CASRPDRGTGELFF. The CDR3 DNA is TGTGCCAGCAGACCTGACAGGGGTACCGGGGAGCTGTTTTTT.

The chain uses TRBV6-5 and TRBJ2-7; 7 bases align to TRBD2. Trimming removed 1 base from V and 6 bases from J; junction bases left unmatched: 12. The V gene's germline CDR1 is MNHEY and CDR2 SVGAGI. This CDR3 comprises 16 residues. The CDR3 DNA reads as TGTGCCAGCAGTTACTACCTCGCCAGCGGGAACGGCGAGCAGTACTTC. It specifies CASSYYLASGNGEQYF.

The rearrangement links TRBV29-1 to TRBJ1-4, with TRBD1 matching over 8 bases. This CDR3 has 14 amino acids. Germline CDR1 SQVTM, CDR2 ANQGSEA. The J segment lost 7 bases and the V segment lost 5 bases, leaving 9 bases of the junction unmatched. Here the CDR3 DNA reads TGCAGCGTTAAGACAGGGGAAGGAAGTGAAAAACTGTTTTTT. Protein: CSVKTGEGSEKLFF. Looking up the rest from reference TRBV29-1 and TRBJ1-4 gives the full variable domain: SAVISQKPSRDICQRGTSLTIQCQVDSQVTMMFWYRQQPGQSLTLIATANQGSEATYESGFVIDKFPISRPNLTFSTLTVSNMSPEDSSIYLCSVKTGEGSEKLFFGSGTQLSVL.

The chain links TRBV7-9 to TRBJ2-3, with 12 bases fitting TRBD2. The CDR3 length is 16 residues. V shed 3 bases and J 5 bases; nucleotides not matched to a gene: 6. CDR1 and CDR2 (germline): SEHNR, FQNEAQ (reference sequence). The CDR3, as DNA: TGTGCCAGCAGCTTGACTAGCGGGAGTACGAGAGATACGCAGTATTTT. Amino acids: CASSLTSGSTRDTQYF. Filled out from reference TRBV7-9 and TRBJ2-3, the complete variable domain reads DTGVSQNPRHKITKRGQNVTFRCDPISEHNRLYWYRQTLGQGPEFLTYFQNEAQLEKSRLLSDRFSAERPKGSFSTLEIQRTEQGDSAMYLCASSLTSGSTRDTQYFGPGTRLTVL.

The chain links TRBV7-2 to TRBJ2-5; D is uncertain. The length of the CDR3 is 12 residues. Trimming pared 4 bases from V and 4 bases from J, leaving 7 bases between. Germline loops: CDR1 SGHTA, CDR2 FQGNSA. CDR3 nucleotide sequence: TGTGCCAGCAGCTCAGCGTCAGAGACCCAGTACTTC. It codes for CASSSASETQYF. The whole variable domain, remainder taken from reference TRBV7-2 and TRBJ2-5, is GAGVSQSPSNKVTEKGKDVELRCDPISGHTALYWYRQSLGQGLEFLIYFQGNSAPDKSGLPSDRFSAERTGGSVSTLTIQRTQQEDSAVYLCASSSASETQYFGPGTRLLVL.

The V call is TRBV18, the J call TRBJ1-1, with 11 bases lining up with TRBD1. In germline, CDR1 is KGHSH, CDR2 LQKENI. The CDR3 is made up of 17 amino acids. The trim removed 4 bases at V and 1 base at J, leaving 8 bases unmatched. CDR3 residues: CASSLRDRGLGNTEAFF. The CDR3 DNA reads as TGTGCCAGCTCACTCCGGGACAGGGGGTTGGGGAACACTGAAGCTTTCTTT.

The chain has TRBV6-5 and TRBJ1-2; D is uncertain. V gave up 7 bases and J gave up 6 bases, with 12 bases separating them. Germline V lookup: CDR1 MNHEY, CDR2 SVGAGI. The CDR3 totals 12 residues. The DNA of the CDR3 is TGTGCCAGCACCAGCTCCGCACATGGCTACACCTTC. It encodes CASTSSAHGYTF.

This clone was observed a handful of times. The chain links TRBV27 to TRBJ1-5; TRBD1 matches 11 bases. This CDR3 contains 14 residues. With 5 bases clipped from V and 12 bases from J, the junction kept 9 bases outside the gene matches. Per germline, CDR1 MNHEY and CDR2 SMNVEV (reference sequence). The CDR3 here is CASSTGQGGRNQHF. The CDR3, as DNA: TGTGCCAGCAGTACGGGACAGGGGGGGAGAAACCAGCATTTT.

This chain joins TRBV4-3 and TRBJ1-1, with 8 bases fitting TRBD1. The CDR3 is 13 amino acids. V was clipped by 7 bases and J by 5 bases; unmatched bases: 6. Germline CDR1 and CDR2: LGHNA and YSLEER. The CDR3 is CASMEQGETEAFF. DNA of the CDR3: TGCGCCAGCATGGAACAGGGGGAAACTGAAGCTTTCTTT.

In its sample, this clone was seen once. The chain is built from TRBV28 and TRBJ2-7; 7 bases are shared with TRBD2. The CDR3 spans 14 residues. J lost 5 bases, V lost 5 bases, and 9 bases had no gene match. CDR1 and CDR2 (germline): MDHEN, SYDVKM. The CDR3 DNA sequence: TGTGCCAGCAGTCTGACTAGCCGCGGGGACGAGCAGTACTTC. Its translation: CASSLTSRGDEQYF.

The chain combines TRBV19 with TRBJ1-5, with 10 bases aligning to TRBD1. This CDR3 comprises 16 residues. With V trimmed by 3 bases and J by 6 bases, 8 bases remained unmatched. Germline V gives CDR1 LNHDA, CDR2 SQIVND (reference sequence). This CDR3 reads CASSILGQGFVQPQHF. CDR3 bases: TGTGCCAGTAGTATCTTGGGACAGGGGTTTGTTCAGCCCCAGCATTTT.

This sequence joins TRBV28 and TRBJ1-2, with D hard to call. Germline V CDR1 and CDR2: MDHEN, SYDVKM. V was shortened by 6 bases and J by 5 bases, with 10 bases between the two germline ends. The CDR3 consists of 12 residues. The CDR3 DNA sequence: TGTGCCAGCAGGGAATCGGGTTATGGCTACACCTTC. Encoded protein: CASRESGYGYTF.

This rearrangement joins TRBV5-6 to TRBJ1-6; no clear D gene. With 5 bases removed from V and 7 bases from J, the gap between germline ends came to 10 bases. Per the germline V gene, CDR1 is SGHDT and CDR2 is YYEEEE. CDR3 size: 13 residues. CDR3 in DNA: TGTGCCAGCAGTTGGACGGAAAATTCACCCCTCCACTTT. Translated, it gives CASSWTENSPLHF.

V and J are TRBV6-4 and TRBJ2-1, with D possibly being TRBD2 (6 bases). Germline V gene lookup returns CDR1 MRHNA and CDR2 SNTAGT. The CDR3 is 13 amino acids. Trimming stripped 2 bases from V and 8 bases from J, with 10 bases between. CDR3 nucleotide sequence: TGTGCCAGCAGTGACGGCGGGGTGGATGAGCAGTTCTTC. It is translated as CASSDGGVDEQFF.

The chain carries TRBV28 and TRBJ2-6; no clear D gene. Germline lookup yields CDR1 MDHEN and CDR2 SYDVKM. The CDR3 extends over 16 amino acids. Trimming took off 2 bases at V and 0 bases at J, with 8 bases between the two ends. CDR3: CASSLDRISGANVLTF. In DNA form, the CDR3 reads TGTGCCAGCAGTTTAGACCGGATCTCTGGGGCCAACGTCCTGACTTTC. Drawing the rest from reference TRBV28 and TRBJ2-6, the complete variable domain is DVKVTQSSRYLVKRTGEKVFLECVQDMDHENMFWYRQDPGLGLRLIYFSYDVKMKEKGDIPEGYSVSREKKERFSLILESASTNQTSMYLCASSLDRISGANVLTFGAGSRLTVL.

The CDR3 reads CAAGQDTNSGANVLTF. Written as DNA, the CDR3 is TGTGCCGCGGGACAGGATACTAACTCTGGGGCCAACGTCCTGACTTTC. The gene calls are TRBV10-3 and TRBJ2-6; TRBD1 aligns across 8 bases. This CDR3 has 16 residues. Trimming removed 11 bases from V and 0 bases from J; junction bases left unmatched: 9. Germline V lookup: CDR1 ENHRY, CDR2 SYGVKD.

The V call is TRBV7-6, the J call TRBJ2-1; D might be TRBD1 or TRBD2, each matching 7 bases. The V gene's germline CDR1 is SGHVS and CDR2 FNYEAQ. V shed 5 bases and J shed 4 bases, with 15 bases lying between them. CDR3 size: 15 residues. The CDR3 loop reads CASSSGDRHYNEQFF. The CDR3 DNA is TGTGCCAGCAGCAGCGGGGACAGACATTACAATGAGCAGTTCTTC.

The chain has TRBV19 and TRBJ1-4; D may be TRBD1 (6 bases). Trimming took 4 bases from V and 7 from J, leaving 22 bases between them. In germline, CDR1 is LNHDA, CDR2 SQIVND (reference sequence). This CDR3 is 17 amino acids long. CDR3 coding DNA: TGTGCCAGTAGTAGCCGAAGTCGGGGGGGGCTGTTTGAAAAACTGTTTTTT. This sequence encodes CASSSRSRGGLFEKLFF.

In its sample, this clone was seen once. J is TRBJ1-4 and V is TRBV19; D gene unclear. The germline V gene has CDR1 LNHDA and CDR2 SQIVND (reference sequence). CDR3 size: 13 residues. Trimming removed 4 bases at V and 0 bases at J, with 3 bases between. CDR3 amino acids: CASSTTTNEKLFF. Written as DNA, the CDR3 is TGTGCCAGTAGTACCACAACTAATGAAAAACTGTTTTTT.

The J gene is TRBJ2-2, the V gene TRBV7-6; D assignment may be TRBD1 or TRBD2 (6 bases each). The CDR3 contains 15 residues. The germline CDR1 and CDR2 sequences are SGHVS and FNYEAQ. Trimming shortened V by 5 bases and J by 2 bases, and 12 bases separated the two germline ends. The CDR3 is CASSPGGLNTGELFF. In DNA, the CDR3 is TGTGCCAGCAGCCCTGGGGGGCTAAACACCGGGGAGCTGTTTTTT.

The chain recombines TRBV4-3 with TRBJ2-1, with 10 nucleotides matching TRBD2. The trim removed 0 bases at V and 3 bases at J, leaving 2 bases unmatched. CDR1 and CDR2 from the germline V gene are LGHNA and YSLEER. The CDR3 length is 16 residues. The CDR3 sequence is CASSQDTSGNYNEQFF. As DNA, the CDR3 is TGCGCCAGCAGCCAAGATACTAGCGGGAACTACAATGAGCAGTTCTTC.